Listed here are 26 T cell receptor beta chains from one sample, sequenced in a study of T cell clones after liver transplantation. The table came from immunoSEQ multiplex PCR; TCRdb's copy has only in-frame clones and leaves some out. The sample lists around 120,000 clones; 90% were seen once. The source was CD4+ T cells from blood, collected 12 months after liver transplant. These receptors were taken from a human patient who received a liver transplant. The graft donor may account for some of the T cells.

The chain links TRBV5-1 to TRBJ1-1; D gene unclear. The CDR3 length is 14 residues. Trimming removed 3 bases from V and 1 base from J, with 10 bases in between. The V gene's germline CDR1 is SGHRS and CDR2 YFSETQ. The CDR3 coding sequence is TGCGCCAGCAGCTCGACACCCCCGAACACTGAAGCTTTCTTT. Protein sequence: CASSSTPPNTEAFF.

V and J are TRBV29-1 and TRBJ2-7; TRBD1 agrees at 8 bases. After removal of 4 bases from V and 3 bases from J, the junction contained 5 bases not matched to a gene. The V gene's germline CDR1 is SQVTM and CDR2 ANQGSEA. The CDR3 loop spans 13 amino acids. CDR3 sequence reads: CSVGRTGSYEQYF. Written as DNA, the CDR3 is TGCAGCGTTGGAAGGACAGGGAGCTACGAGCAGTACTTC.

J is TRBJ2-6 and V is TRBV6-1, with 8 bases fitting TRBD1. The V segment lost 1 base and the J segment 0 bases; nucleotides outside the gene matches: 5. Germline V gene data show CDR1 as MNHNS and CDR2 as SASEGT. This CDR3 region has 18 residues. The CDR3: CASSEDRQGASGANVLTF. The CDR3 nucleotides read TGTGCCAGCAGTGAAGACAGGCAGGGGGCCTCTGGGGCCAACGTCCTGACTTTC.

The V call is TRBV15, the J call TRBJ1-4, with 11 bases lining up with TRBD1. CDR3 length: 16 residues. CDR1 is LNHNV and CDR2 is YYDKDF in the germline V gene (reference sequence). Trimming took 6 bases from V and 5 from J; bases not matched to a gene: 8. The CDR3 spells CATRAGTGGINEKLFF. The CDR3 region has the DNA TGTGCCACCAGGGCCGGGACAGGGGGAATAAATGAAAAACTGTTTTTT.

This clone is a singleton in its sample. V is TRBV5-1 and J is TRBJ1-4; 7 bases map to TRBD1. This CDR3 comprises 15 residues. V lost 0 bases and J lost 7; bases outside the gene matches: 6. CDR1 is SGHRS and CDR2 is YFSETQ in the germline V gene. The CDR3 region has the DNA TGCGCCAGCAGCTTGGGTATAGGGGGCGGTGAAAAACTGTTTTTT. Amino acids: CASSLGIGGGEKLFF.

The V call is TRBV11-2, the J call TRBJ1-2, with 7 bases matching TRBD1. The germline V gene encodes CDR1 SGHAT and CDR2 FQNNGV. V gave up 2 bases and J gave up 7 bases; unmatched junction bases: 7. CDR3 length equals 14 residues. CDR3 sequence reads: CASSLIHRGGGYTF. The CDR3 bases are TGTGCCAGCAGCTTAATTCACAGGGGAGGTGGCTACACCTTC.

The DNA for the CDR3 is TGCGCCAGCAGCCAACCCGACAGGGGGAACACTGAAGCTTTCTTT. Translation: CASSQPDRGNTEAFF. This chain uses TRBV5-1 with TRBJ1-1; 8 nucleotides agree with TRBD1. Trimming removed 4 bases from V and 1 base from J; junction bases left unmatched: 6. This CDR3 has 15 amino acids. Germline loops: CDR1 SGHRS, CDR2 YFSETQ.

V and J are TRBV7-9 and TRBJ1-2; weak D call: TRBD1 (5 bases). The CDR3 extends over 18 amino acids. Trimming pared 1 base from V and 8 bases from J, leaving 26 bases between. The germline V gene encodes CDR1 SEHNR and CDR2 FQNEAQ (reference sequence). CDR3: CASSLDQGDRQGPYGYTF. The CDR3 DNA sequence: TGTGCCAGCAGCTTAGATCAAGGCGATAGGCAGGGTCCCTACGGCTACACCTTC.

CDR3 sequence (DNA): TGCGCCGCTCGAGCGGGACCCTCCTACGAGCAGTACTTC. This gives the protein CAARAGPSYEQYF. The V gene is TRBV10-2, the J gene TRBJ2-7; 7 bases match TRBD2. The V gene's germline CDR1 is WSHSY and CDR2 SAAADI. CDR3 size: 13 residues. After removal of 11 bases from V and 0 bases from J, the junction contained 7 bases not matched to a gene.

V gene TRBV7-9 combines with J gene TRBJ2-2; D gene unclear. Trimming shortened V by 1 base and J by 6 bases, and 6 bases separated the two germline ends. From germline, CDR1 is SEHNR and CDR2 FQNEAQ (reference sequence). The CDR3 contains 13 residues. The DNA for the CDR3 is TGTGCCAGCAGCTTAGTTGGGTCCGGGGAGCTGTTTTTT. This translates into CASSLVGSGELFF.

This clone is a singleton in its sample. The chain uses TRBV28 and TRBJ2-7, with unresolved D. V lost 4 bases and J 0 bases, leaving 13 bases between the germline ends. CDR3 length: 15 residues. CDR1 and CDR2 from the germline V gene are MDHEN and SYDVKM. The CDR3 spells CASSSTPSGSYEQYF. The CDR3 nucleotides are TGTGCCAGCAGTTCAACGCCTTCCGGCTCCTACGAGCAGTACTTC. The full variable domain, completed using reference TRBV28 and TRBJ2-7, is DVKVTQSSRYLVKRTGEKVFLECVQDMDHENMFWYRQDPGLGLRLIYFSYDVKMKEKGDIPEGYSVSREKKERFSLILESASTNQTSMYLCASSSTPSGSYEQYFGPGTRLTVT.

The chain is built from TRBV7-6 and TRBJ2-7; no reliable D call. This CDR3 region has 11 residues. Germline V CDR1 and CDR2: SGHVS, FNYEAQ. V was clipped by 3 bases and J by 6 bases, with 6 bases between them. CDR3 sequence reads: CASSFSSEQYF. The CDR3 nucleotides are TGTGCCAGCAGCTTTTCCAGCGAGCAGTACTTC.

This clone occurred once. CDR3 residues: CASSLGEKKLETQYF. CDR3 DNA sequence: TGTGCCAGCAGCCTAGGGGAGAAGAAGTTAGAGACCCAGTACTTC. The genes are TRBV11-3 and TRBJ2-5; D might be TRBD1 or TRBD2, each matching 5 bases. Germline assignment: CDR1 SGHNT and CDR2 YENEEA. Trimming took off 5 bases at V and 4 bases at J, with 17 bases between the two ends. The CDR3 has 15 amino acids.

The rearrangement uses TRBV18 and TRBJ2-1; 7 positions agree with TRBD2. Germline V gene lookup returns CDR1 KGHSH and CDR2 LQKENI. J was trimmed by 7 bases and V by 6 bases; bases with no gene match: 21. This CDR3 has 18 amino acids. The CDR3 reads CASSHGLAEAFGANEQFF. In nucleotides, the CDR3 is TGTGCCAGCTCGCATGGGCTAGCGGAGGCCTTCGGCGCGAATGAGCAGTTCTTC.

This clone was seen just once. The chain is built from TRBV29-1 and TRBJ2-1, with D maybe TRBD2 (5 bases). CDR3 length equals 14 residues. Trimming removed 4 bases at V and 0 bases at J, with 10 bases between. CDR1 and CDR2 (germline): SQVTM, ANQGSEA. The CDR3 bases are TGCAGCGTTGCTAGCCTAAGCTCCTACAATGAGCAGTTCTTC. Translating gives CSVASLSSYNEQFF.

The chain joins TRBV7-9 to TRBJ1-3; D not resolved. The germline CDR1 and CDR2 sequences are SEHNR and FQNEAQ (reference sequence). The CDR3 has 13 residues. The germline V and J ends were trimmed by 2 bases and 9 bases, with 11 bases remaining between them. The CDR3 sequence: CASSLTEAGTIYF. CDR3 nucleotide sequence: TGTGCCAGCAGCTTAACAGAGGCCGGCACCATATATTTT.

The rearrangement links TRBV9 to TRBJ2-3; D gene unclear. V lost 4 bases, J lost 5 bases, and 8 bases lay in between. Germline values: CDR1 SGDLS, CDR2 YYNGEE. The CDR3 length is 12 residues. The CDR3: CASSLSQDTQYF. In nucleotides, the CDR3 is TGTGCCAGCAGCCTAAGTCAAGATACGCAGTATTTT. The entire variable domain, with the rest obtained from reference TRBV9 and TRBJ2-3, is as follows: DSGVTQTPKHLITATGQRVTLRCSPRSGDLSVYWYQQSLDQGLQFLIQYYNGEERAKGNILERFSAQQFPDLHSELNLSSLELGDSALYFCASSLSQDTQYFGPGTRLTVL.

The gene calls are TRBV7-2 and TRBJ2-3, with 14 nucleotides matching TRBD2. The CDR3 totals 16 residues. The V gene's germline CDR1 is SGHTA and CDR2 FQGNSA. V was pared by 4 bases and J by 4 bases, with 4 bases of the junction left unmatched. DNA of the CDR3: TGTGCCAGCAGCTCGGGACTAGCGGGAGTTGCAGATACGCAGTATTTT. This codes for CASSSGLAGVADTQYF.

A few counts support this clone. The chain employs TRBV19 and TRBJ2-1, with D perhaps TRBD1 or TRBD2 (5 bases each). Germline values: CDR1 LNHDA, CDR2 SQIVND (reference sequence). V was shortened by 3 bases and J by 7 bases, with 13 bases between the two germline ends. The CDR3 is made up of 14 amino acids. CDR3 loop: CASSILGTTNEQFF. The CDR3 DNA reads TGTGCCAGTAGTATCCTAGGGACCACTAATGAGCAGTTCTTC. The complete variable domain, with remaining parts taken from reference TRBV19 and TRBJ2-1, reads DGGITQSPKYLFRKEGQNVTLSCEQNLNHDAMYWYRQDPGQGLRLIYYSQIVNDFQKGDIAEGYSVSREKKESFPLTVTSAQKNPTAFYLCASSILGTTNEQFFGPGTRLTVL.

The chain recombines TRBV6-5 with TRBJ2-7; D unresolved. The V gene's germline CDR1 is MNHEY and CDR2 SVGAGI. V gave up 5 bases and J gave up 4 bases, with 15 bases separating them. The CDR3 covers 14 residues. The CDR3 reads CASSTRTSSYEQYF. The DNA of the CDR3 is TGTGCCAGCAGTACTCGGACCAGCAGTTACGAGCAGTACTTC.

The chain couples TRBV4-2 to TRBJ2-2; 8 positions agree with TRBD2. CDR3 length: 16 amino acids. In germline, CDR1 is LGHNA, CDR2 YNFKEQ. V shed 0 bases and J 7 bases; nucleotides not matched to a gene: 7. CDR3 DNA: TGTGCCAGCAGCCAAGATCCCCTAGCGGGTAACGGGGAGCTGTTTTTT. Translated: CASSQDPLAGNGELFF.

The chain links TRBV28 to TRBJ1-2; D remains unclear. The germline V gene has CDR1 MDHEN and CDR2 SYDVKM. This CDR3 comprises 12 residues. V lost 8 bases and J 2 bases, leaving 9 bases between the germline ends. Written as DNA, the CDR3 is TGTGCCAGCTTAGGGCAAAACTATGGCTACACCTTC. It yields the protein CASLGQNYGYTF.

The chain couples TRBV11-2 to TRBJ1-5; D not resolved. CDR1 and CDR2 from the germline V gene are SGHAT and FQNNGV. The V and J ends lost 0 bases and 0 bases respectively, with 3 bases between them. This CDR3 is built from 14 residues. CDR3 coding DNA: TGTGCCAGCAGCTTAGAGGCTAGCAATCAGCCCCAGCATTTT. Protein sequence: CASSLEASNQPQHF.

CDR3 region: CASSRQLAGGLDTQYF. DNA for the CDR3: TGTGCCAGCAGCCGTCAGCTAGCGGGAGGTCTCGATACGCAGTATTTT. V is TRBV11-2 and J is TRBJ2-3; 11 bases line up with TRBD2. This CDR3 is 16 amino acids long. With 5 bases clipped from V and 6 bases from J, the junction kept 10 bases outside the gene matches. Germline V gene lookup returns CDR1 SGHAT and CDR2 FQNNGV.

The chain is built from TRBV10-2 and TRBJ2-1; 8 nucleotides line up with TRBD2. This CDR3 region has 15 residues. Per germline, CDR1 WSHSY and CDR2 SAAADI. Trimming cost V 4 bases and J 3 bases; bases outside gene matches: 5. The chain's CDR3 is CASSGSGSRYNEQFF. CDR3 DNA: TGCGCCAGCAGTGGGAGCGGGAGCCGCTACAATGAGCAGTTCTTC.

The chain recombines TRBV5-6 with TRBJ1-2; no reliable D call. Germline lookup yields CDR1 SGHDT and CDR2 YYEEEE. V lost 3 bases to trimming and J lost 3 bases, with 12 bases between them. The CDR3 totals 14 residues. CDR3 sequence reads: CASSSTTAYYGYTF. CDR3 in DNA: TGTGCCAGCAGCTCCACAACAGCTTACTATGGCTACACCTTC. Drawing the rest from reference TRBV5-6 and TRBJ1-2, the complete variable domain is DAGVTQSPTHLIKTRGQQVTLRCSPKSGHDTVSWYQQALGQGPQFIFQYYEEEERQRGNFPDRFSGHQFPNYSSELNVNALLLGDSALYLCASSSTTAYYGYTFGSGTRLTVV.